This T cell receptor (beta chain) was captured in a study of blood T cell repertoires in COVID-19. The overall study: Sites in the United States, Italy and Spain provided acute and convalescent COVID-19 samples. PBMCs, B-cell-depleted T cells, or T cells provided the cDNA or gDNA that made up the material.

This clone has only a few counts. In the study's own analysis: By means of reference gene primer amplification, nucleated cell counts were estimated. Method: immunoSEQ multiplex PCR; TCRdb's copy keeps in-frame clones and lacks some. That table is the source of V, J and clone size, and D and trimming were worked out from the DNA. The sample records 170,000 or so clones, roughly 85% being singletons. The J segment lost 7 bases and the V segment lost 3 bases, leaving 13 bases of the junction unmatched. The germline CDR1 and CDR2 sequences are SGDLS and YYNGEE. This CDR3 region has 15 residues. This chain uses TRBV9 with TRBJ2-7, with 7 positions matching TRBD2. This clonotype was sampled from a woman in her 70s with acute or convalescent COVID-19. What was sequenced was peripheral blood. The CDR3 region is CASSAGGTVSGEQYF. The CDR3 DNA reads TGTGCCAGCAGCGCGGGGGGTACGGTTTCAGGGGAGCAGTACTTC.